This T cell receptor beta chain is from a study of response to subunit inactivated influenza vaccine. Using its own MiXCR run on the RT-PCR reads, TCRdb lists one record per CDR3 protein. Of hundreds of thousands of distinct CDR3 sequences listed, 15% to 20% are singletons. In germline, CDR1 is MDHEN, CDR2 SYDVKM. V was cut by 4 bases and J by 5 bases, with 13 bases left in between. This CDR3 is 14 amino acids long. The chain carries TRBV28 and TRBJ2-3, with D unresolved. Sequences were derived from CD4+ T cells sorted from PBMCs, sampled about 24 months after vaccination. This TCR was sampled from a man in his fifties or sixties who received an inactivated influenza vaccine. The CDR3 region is CASSSRKVGDTQYF. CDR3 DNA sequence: TGTGCCAGCAGTTCCAGGAAGGTTGGAGATACGCAGTATTTT.